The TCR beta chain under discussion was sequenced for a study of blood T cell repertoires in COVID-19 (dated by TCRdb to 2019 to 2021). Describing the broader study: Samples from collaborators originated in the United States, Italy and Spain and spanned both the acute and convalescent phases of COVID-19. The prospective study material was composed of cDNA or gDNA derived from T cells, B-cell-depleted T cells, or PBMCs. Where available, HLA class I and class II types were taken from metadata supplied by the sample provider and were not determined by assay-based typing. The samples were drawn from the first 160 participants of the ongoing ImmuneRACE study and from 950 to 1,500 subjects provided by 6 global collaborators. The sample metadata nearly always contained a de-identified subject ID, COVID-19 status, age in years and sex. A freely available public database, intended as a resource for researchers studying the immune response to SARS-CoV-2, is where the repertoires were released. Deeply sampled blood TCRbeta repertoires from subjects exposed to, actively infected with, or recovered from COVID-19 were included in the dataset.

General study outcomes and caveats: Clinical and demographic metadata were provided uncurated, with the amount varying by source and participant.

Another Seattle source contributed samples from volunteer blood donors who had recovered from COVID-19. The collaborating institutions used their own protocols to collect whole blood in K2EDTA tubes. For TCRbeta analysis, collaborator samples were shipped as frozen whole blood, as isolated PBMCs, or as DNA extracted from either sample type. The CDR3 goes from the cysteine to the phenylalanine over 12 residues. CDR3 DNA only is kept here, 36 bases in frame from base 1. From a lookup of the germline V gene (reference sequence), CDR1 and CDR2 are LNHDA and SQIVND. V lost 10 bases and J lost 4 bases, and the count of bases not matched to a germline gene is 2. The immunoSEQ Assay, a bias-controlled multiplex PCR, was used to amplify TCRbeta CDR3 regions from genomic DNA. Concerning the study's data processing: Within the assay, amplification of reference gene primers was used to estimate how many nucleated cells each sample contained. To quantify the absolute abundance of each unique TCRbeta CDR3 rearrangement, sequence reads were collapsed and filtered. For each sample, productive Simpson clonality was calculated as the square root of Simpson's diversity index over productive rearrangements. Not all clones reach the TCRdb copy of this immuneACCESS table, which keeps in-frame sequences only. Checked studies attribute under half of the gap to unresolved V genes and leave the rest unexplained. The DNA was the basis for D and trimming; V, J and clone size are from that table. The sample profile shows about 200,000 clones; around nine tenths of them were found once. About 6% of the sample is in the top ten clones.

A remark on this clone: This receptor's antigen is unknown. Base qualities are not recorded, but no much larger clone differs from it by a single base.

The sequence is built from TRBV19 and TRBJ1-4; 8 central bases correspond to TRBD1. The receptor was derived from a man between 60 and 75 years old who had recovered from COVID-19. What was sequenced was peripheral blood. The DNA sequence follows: TGTGCCACCGGACAGGGTAATGAAAAACTGTTTTTT. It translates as CATGQGNEKLFF.